These T cell receptor beta chains were read from a single sample in a study of PD-L1 blockade in urothelial cancer. TCRdb's table, derived via immunoSEQ multiplex PCR, lists solely in-frame clones and lacks some. Of 50,000 or so clones in the sample, about 86% were seen once. Source: PBMCs, taken around atezolizumab (anti-PD-L1) treatment. The receptor source for this set is a man between 60 and 70 years old with urothelial cancer. The CDR3 runs from the conserved cysteine through the conserved F or W.

v_gene: TRBV29-1
j_gene: TRBJ2-5
CDR3aa: CSVESTRGETQYF

v_gene: TRBV29-1
j_gene: TRBJ2-1
CDR3aa: CSVDWSGLYNEQFF

v_gene: TRBV10-3
j_gene: TRBJ2-3
CDR3aa: CAISEARKTTDTQYF

v_gene: TRBV7-9
j_gene: TRBJ1-2
CDR3aa: CASSYDRDYGYTF

v_gene: TRBV27
j_gene: TRBJ2-3
CDR3aa: CASRPPWGQTSTDTQYF

v_gene: TRBV5-4
j_gene: TRBJ2-3
CDR3aa: CASSIWTSGYTDTQYF

v_gene: TRBV18
j_gene: TRBJ1-2
CDR3aa: CASSGGAGLNYGYTF

v_gene: TRBV7-9
j_gene: TRBJ1-2
CDR3aa: CASSRTGRYGYTF

v_gene: TRBV6-5
j_gene: TRBJ2-7
CDR3aa: CASRPDGSSYEQYF

v_gene: TRBV30
j_gene: TRBJ2-7
CDR3aa: CAWSWQGAYEQYF

v_gene: TRBV9
j_gene: TRBJ1-6
CDR3aa: CASSRTGENSPLHF

v_gene: TRBV5-4
j_gene: TRBJ2-1
CDR3aa: CASRTNGDRNEQFF

v_gene: TRBV11-1
j_gene: TRBJ2-3
CDR3aa: CASSLANRELPYTQYF

v_gene: TRBV18
j_gene: TRBJ2-3
CDR3aa: CASSPLGGADTQYF

v_gene: TRBV7-2
j_gene: TRBJ2-1
CDR3aa: CASRSGTASYNEQFF

v_gene: TRBV19
j_gene: TRBJ1-6
CDR3aa: CASSMSRVTYNSPLHF

v_gene: TRBV18
j_gene: TRBJ2-5
CDR3aa: CASSPQGEATQYF

v_gene: TRBV7-8
j_gene: TRBJ2-7
CDR3aa: CASSLSQGTGEQYF

v_gene: TRBV6-1
j_gene: TRBJ1-1
CDR3aa: CASSSRATEAFF

v_gene: TRBV9
j_gene: TRBJ2-5
CDR3aa: CASSVGGSGGPVETQYF

v_gene: TRBV6-1
j_gene: TRBJ2-7
CDR3aa: CASPQPGQPSGEQYF

v_gene: TRBV9
j_gene: TRBJ2-6
CDR3aa: CASSAQGAGANVLTF

v_gene: TRBV12-2
j_gene: TRBJ2-1
CDR3aa: CASRPHYEQFF

v_gene: TRBV28
j_gene: TRBJ2-7
CDR3aa: CASGTPGQGRNQYF

v_gene: TRBV7-9
j_gene: TRBJ2-5
CDR3aa: CASSLGLAGAKETQYF

v_gene: TRBV9
j_gene: TRBJ2-7
CDR3aa: CASSAPRGDRSYEQYF

v_gene: TRBV9
j_gene: TRBJ1-1
CDR3aa: CASSASGGEAFF

v_gene: TRBV9
j_gene: TRBJ1-4
CDR3aa: CASSAGGTNEKLFF

v_gene: TRBV4-3
j_gene: TRBJ2-5
CDR3aa: CASSQDPGGAGTQYF

v_gene: TRBV29-1
j_gene: TRBJ2-7
CDR3aa: CSVGGGRGAYEQYF

v_gene: TRBV10-1
j_gene: TRBJ2-7
CDR3aa: CASSEQDSHEQYF

v_gene: TRBV19
j_gene: TRBJ2-5
CDR3aa: CASTMDREGKETQYF

v_gene: TRBV18
j_gene: TRBJ2-7
CDR3aa: CASSPTQGLYEQYF

v_gene: TRBV5-1
j_gene: TRBJ2-3
CDR3aa: CASSSGLAGGASTDTQYF

v_gene: TRBV18
j_gene: TRBJ1-5
CDR3aa: CASSPGQGSQPQHF

v_gene: TRBV12-5
j_gene: TRBJ2-1
CDR3aa: CASGLVNGASYNEQFF

v_gene: TRBV27
j_gene: TRBJ2-1
CDR3aa: CASSRSGLSANEQFF

v_gene: TRBV19
j_gene: TRBJ2-1
CDR3aa: CASSQPGQRNEQFF

v_gene: TRBV2
j_gene: TRBJ2-7
CDR3aa: CASKALAGATHEQYF

v_gene: TRBV11-2
j_gene: TRBJ2-1
CDR3aa: CASSLGSTSGSSRFNEQFF

v_gene: TRBV6-5
j_gene: TRBJ1-2
CDR3aa: CAAPGGRYGYTF

v_gene: TRBV6-5
j_gene: TRBJ1-2
CDR3aa: CASSSSDRAGYTF

v_gene: TRBV7-9
j_gene: TRBJ1-1
CDR3aa: CASSLTVRNTEAFF

v_gene: TRBV11-2
j_gene: TRBJ2-2
CDR3aa: CASSLGVLRGIGELFF

v_gene: TRBV11-2
j_gene: TRBJ2-3
CDR3aa: CASSLAAGASTDTQYF

v_gene: TRBV5-1
j_gene: TRBJ2-7
CDR3aa: CASSLFPNTYEQYF

v_gene: TRBV29-1
j_gene: TRBJ2-3
CDR3aa: CSVEEFGGSTDTQYF

v_gene: TRBV5-4
j_gene: TRBJ2-7
CDR3aa: CASSLGSPGGPGEQYF

v_gene: TRBV5-1
j_gene: TRBJ2-2
CDR3aa: CASYRGDTGELFF

v_gene: TRBV19
j_gene: TRBJ1-6
CDR3aa: CASSPRQGNYNSPLHF

v_gene: TRBV30
j_gene: TRBJ2-7
CDR3aa: CAWMSSGTYEQYF

v_gene: TRBV27
j_gene: TRBJ1-5
CDR3aa: CASSFERGNQPQHF

v_gene: TRBV18
j_gene: TRBJ2-3
CDR3aa: CASSPIGGGGHTQYF

v_gene: TRBV7-6
j_gene: TRBJ2-7
CDR3aa: CASSLATYSYEQYF

v_gene: TRBV11-3
j_gene: TRBJ2-1
CDR3aa: CASSGSHSGSGNEQFF

v_gene: TRBV19
j_gene: TRBJ2-7
CDR3aa: CATGTGREQYF

v_gene: TRBV9
j_gene: TRBJ2-7
CDR3aa: CASSVGTGEQYF

v_gene: TRBV11-2
j_gene: TRBJ2-3
CDR3aa: CASSLRGLASSTDTQYF

v_gene: TRBV6-6
j_gene: TRBJ1-1
CDR3aa: CALRGEGLTEAFF

v_gene: TRBV25-1
j_gene: TRBJ1-2
CDR3aa: CASSREGVLDGYTF